This T cell receptor (beta chain) came from a study of blood T cell repertoires in COVID-19. Study at large: Some COVID-19 samples were acute and others convalescent; all came from the United States, Italy and Spain.

This CDR3 spans 14 amino acids. V was cut by 1 base and J by 8 bases, with 14 bases left in between. The germline CDR1 and CDR2 sequences are SGHVS and FQNEAQ. In the authors' workflow: Amplification from reference gene primers served as the basis for estimated nucleated cell counts. Profiled with immunoSEQ multiplex PCR; TCRdb holds only in-frame clones, not every one. D and trimming come from the DNA, and the V and J calls and clone size come from that table. The sample carries fewer than 70,000 clones, roughly 90% recorded once. The sequence derives from a human donor in a cohort sampled during active COVID-19. Sample: peripheral blood. V is TRBV7-8 and J is TRBJ1-2, with D unresolved. CDR3 region: CASSLGDTPFGYTF. DNA for the CDR3: TGTGCCAGCAGCTTAGGAGACACGCCTTTCGGCTACACCTTC.